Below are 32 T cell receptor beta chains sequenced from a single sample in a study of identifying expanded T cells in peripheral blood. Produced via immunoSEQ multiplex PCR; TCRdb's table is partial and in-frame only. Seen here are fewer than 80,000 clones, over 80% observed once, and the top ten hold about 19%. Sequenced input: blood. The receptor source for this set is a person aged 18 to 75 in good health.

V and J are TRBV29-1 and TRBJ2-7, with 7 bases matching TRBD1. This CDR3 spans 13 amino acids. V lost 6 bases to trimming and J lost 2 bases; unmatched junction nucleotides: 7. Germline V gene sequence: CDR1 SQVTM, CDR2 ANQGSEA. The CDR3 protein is CSVVLTGTYEQYF. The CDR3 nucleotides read TGCAGCGTAGTCTTGACAGGGACCTACGAGCAGTACTTC.

The CDR3 protein is CASTSLGEGDPEQYF. DNA for the CDR3: TGTGCCAGCACCTCTTTGGGGGAAGGGGATCCCGAGCAGTACTTC. This chain connects TRBV27 to TRBJ2-7; D tentatively reads TRBD1 or TRBD2 (5 bases each). From germline, CDR1 is MNHEY and CDR2 SMNVEV (reference sequence). This CDR3 contains 15 residues. Between the trimmed V and J ends, which lost 7 bases and 6 bases, there was a span of 22 bases.

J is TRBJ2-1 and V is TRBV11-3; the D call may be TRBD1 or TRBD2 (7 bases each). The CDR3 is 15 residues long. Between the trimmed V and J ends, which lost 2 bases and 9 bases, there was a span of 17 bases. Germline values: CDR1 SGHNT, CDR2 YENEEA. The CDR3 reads CASSLRNRGGGEQFF. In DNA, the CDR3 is TGTGCCAGCAGCTTACGGAACAGGGGAGGGGGTGAGCAGTTCTTC.

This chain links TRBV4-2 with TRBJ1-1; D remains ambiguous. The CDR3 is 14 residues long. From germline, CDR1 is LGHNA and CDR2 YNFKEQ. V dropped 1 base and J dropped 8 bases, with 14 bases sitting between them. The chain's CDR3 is CASSQVGTHLEAFF. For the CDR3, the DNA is TGTGCCAGCAGCCAAGTCGGTACGCACTTGGAAGCTTTCTTT.

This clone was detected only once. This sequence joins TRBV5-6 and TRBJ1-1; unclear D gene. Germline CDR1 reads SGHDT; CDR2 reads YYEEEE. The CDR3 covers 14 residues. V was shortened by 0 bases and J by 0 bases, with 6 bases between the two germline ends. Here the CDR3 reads CASSLAGMNTEAFF. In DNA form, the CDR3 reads TGTGCCAGCAGCTTGGCAGGCATGAACACTGAAGCTTTCTTT.

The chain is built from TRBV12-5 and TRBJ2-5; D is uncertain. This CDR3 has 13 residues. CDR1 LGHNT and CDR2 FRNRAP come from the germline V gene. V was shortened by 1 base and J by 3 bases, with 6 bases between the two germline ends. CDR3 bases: TGTGCTAGTGGTTTGGGGTTAGAAGAGACCCAGTACTTC. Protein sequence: CASGLGLEETQYF.

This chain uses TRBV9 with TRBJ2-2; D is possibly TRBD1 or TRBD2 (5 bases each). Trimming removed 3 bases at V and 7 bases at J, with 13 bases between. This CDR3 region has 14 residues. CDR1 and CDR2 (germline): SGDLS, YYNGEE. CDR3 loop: CASSGGPRGGELFF. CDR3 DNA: TGTGCCAGCAGCGGGGGACCGCGCGGCGGGGAGCTGTTTTTT.

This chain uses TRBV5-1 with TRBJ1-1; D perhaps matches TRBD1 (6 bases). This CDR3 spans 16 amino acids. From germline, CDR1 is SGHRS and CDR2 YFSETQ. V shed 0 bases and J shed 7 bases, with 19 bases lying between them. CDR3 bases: TGCGCCAGCAGCTTGGCCGGGGCTGGGGGGCAAGGTGAAGCTTTCTTT. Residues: CASSLAGAGGQGEAFF.

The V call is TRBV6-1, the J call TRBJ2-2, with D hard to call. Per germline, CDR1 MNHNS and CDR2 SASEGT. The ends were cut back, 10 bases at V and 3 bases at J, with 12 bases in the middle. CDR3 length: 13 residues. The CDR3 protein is CAMQIPYTGELFF. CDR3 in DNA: TGTGCCATGCAGATACCATACACCGGGGAGCTGTTTTTT.

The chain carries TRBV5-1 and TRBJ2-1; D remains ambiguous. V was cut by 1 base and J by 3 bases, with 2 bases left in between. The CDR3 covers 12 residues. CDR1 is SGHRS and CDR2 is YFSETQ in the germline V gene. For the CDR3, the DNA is TGCGCCAGCAGCTTGAACTACAATGAGCAGTTCTTC. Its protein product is CASSLNYNEQFF.

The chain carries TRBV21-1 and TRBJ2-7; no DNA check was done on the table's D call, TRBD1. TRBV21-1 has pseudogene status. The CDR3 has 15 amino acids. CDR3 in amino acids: CASSKRLHAGFEQYV. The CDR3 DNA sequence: TGTGCCAGCAGCAAAAGATTGCACGCAGGTTTCGAGCAGTACGTC.

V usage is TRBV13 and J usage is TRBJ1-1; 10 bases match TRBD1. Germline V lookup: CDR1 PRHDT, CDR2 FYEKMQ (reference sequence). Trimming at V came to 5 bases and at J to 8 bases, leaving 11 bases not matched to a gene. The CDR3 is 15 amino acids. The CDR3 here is CASSLANDRGREAFF. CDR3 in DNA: TGTGCCAGCAGCCTAGCAAACGACAGGGGGCGGGAAGCTTTCTTT. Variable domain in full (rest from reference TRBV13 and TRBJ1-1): AAGVIQSPRHLIKEKRETATLKCYPIPRHDTVYWYQQGPGQDPQFLISFYEKMQSDKGSIPDRFSAQQFSDYHSELNMSSLELGDSALYFCASSLANDRGREAFFGQGTRLTVV.

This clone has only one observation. The chain's CDR3 is CASRPRRLHNEKLFF. In DNA, the CDR3 is TGTGCCAGCAGGCCTAGGCGGCTACATAATGAAAAACTGTTTTTT. The chain combines TRBV5-6 with TRBJ1-4; D call uncertain. This CDR3 has 15 residues. The V end lost 5 bases, the J end lost 4 bases, and 15 bases lay between the germline ends. Germline-derived CDR1 and CDR2 are SGHDT and YYEEEE.

This CDR3 is CASSLAGDFSYEQYV. The CDR3 nucleotides read TGTGCCAGCAGCTTAGCGGGGGACTTCTCCTACGAGCAGTACGTC. This chain links TRBV7-2 with TRBJ2-7; D may be TRBD2 (6 bases). The V end lost 0 bases, the J end lost 0 bases, and 9 bases lay between the germline ends. This CDR3 contains 15 residues. Per the germline V gene, CDR1 is SGHTA and CDR2 is FQGNSA.

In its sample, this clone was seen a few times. The CDR3 DNA reads as TGCGCCACCGCCGACAGGGGGCTAAGAAGTCAGCCCCAGCATTTT. Amino acids: CATADRGLRSQPQHF. The chain has TRBV10-2 and TRBJ1-5, with 10 nucleotides matching TRBD1. Looked up from germline, CDR1 is WSHSY and CDR2 is SAAADI. The J segment lost 6 bases and the V segment lost 10 bases, leaving 12 bases of the junction unmatched. The CDR3 consists of 15 residues.

The CDR3 loop reads CASSPAGAGNTIYF. In nucleotides, the CDR3 is TGCGCCAGCAGCCCCGCCGGGGCGGGTAACACCATATATTTT. The chain has TRBV4-1 and TRBJ1-3; D is possibly TRBD1 (5 bases). The V gene's germline CDR1 is MGHRA and CDR2 YSYEKL. Trimming removed 4 bases at V and 7 bases at J, with 14 bases between. CDR3 size: 14 residues.

The CDR3 region has the DNA TGTGCCAGCAGCCAGGACAGCGGGGTCGGGGAGCTGTTTTTT. This translates into CASSQDSGVGELFF. V and J are TRBV11-2 and TRBJ2-2; maybe TRBD2 (7 bases). The V end was cut by 5 bases, the J end by 7 bases, with 14 bases between. Germline V gene data show CDR1 as SGHAT and CDR2 as FQNNGV. CDR3 length: 14 residues.

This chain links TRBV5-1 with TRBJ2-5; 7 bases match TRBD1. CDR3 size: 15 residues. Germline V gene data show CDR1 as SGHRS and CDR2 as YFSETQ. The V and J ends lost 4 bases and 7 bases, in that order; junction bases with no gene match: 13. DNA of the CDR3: TGCGCCAGCAGCGAAGGGGGCTCTCACTGGGGGACCCAGTACTTC. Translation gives CASSEGGSHWGTQYF.

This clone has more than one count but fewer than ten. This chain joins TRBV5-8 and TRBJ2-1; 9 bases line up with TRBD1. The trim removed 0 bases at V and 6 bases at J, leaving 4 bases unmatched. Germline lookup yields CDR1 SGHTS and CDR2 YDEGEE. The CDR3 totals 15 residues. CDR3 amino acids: CASSLGGQGTNEQFF. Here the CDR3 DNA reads TGTGCCAGCAGCTTGGGGGGACAGGGAACCAATGAGCAGTTCTTC.

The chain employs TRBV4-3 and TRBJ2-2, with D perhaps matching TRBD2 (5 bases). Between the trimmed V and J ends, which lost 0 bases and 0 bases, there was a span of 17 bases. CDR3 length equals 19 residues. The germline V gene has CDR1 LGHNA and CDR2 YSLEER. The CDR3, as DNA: TGCGCCAGCAGCCAAGATTTCGGCGGGCAGGCGCCGAACACCGGGGAGCTGTTTTTT. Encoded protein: CASSQDFGGQAPNTGELFF.

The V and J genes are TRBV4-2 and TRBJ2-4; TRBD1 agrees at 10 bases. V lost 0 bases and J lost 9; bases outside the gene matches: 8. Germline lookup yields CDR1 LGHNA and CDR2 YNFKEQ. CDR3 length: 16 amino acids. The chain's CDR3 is CASSQEEGQGIGIQYF. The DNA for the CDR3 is TGTGCCAGCAGCCAAGAAGAGGGACAGGGGATCGGCATTCAGTACTTC.

In DNA, the CDR3 is TGTGCCAGCAGTTTATACTCGGGGAATCAGCCCCAGCATTTT. It encodes CASSLYSGNQPQHF. This chain links TRBV28 with TRBJ1-5; no clear D. Looked up from germline, CDR1 is MDHEN and CDR2 is SYDVKM. There are 14 residues in the CDR3. Trimming left V 1 base short and J 4 bases short, with 8 bases between.

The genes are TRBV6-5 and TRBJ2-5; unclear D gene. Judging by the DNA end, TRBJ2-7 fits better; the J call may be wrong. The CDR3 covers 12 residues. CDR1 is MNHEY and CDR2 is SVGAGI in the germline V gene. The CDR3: CASSPRAYEQYF. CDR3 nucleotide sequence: TGTGCCAGCAGCCCAAGAGCCTACGAGCAGTACTTC.

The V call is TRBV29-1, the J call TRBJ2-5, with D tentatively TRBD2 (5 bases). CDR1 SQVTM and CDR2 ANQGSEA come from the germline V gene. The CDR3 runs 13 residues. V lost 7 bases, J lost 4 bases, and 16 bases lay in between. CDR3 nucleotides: TGCAGCGCCGAGGCGGGTGAAAGAGAGACCCAGTACTTC. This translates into CSAEAGERETQYF.

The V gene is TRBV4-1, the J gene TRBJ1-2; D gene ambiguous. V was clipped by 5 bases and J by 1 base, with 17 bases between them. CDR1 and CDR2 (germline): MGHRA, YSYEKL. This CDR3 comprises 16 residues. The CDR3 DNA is TGCGCCAGCAGCGCCCCTTTTGAGACTCATAACTATGGCTACACCTTC. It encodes CASSAPFETHNYGYTF.

The CDR3 DNA follows: TGTGCCAGCAGTGGACAGGGCGTGAACACCGGGGAGCTGTTTTTT. This sequence encodes CASSGQGVNTGELFF. V gene TRBV6-1 combines with J gene TRBJ2-2; 7 positions match TRBD1. This CDR3 has 15 residues. The ends lost 4 bases at V and 1 base at J; junction bases unmatched: 3. Germline values: CDR1 MNHNS, CDR2 SASEGT.

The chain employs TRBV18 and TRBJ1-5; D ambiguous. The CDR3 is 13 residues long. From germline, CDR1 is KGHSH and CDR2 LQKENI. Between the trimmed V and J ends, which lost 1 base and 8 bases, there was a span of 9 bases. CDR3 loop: CASSPRSQEPQHF. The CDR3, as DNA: TGTGCCAGCTCACCACGAAGCCAGGAGCCCCAGCATTTT.

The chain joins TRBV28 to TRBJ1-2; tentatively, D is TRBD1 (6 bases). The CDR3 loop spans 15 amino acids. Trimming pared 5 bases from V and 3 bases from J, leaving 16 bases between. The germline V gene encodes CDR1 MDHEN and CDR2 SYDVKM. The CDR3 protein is CASSPDGGGYYGYTF. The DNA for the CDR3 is TGTGCCAGCAGTCCAGACGGGGGGGGCTACTATGGCTACACCTTC.

The CDR3: CASSLSSGSTDTQYF. DNA of the CDR3: TGTGCCAGCAGCTTGAGTAGCGGGAGCACAGATACGCAGTATTTT. This chain links TRBV11-3 with TRBJ2-3; 7 bases match TRBD2. The V and J ends lost 3 bases and 0 bases, in that order; junction bases with no gene match: 3. The CDR3 is 15 residues long. Germline V CDR1 and CDR2: SGHNT, YENEEA. Full variable domain (remainder filled in from reference TRBV11-3 and TRBJ2-3): EAGVVQSPRYKIIEKKQPVAFWCNPISGHNTLYWYLQNLGQGPELLIRYENEEAVDDSQLPKDRFSAERLKGVDSTLKIQPAELGDSAVYLCASSLSSGSTDTQYFGPGTRLTVL.

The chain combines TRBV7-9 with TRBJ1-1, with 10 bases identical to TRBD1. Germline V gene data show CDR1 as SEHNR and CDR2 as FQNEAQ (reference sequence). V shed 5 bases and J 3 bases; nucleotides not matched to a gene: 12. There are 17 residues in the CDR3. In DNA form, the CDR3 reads TGTGCCAGCAGCCCGGGCCAGACAGGGGGCGGTGACACTGAAGCTTTCTTT. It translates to CASSPGQTGGGDTEAFF.

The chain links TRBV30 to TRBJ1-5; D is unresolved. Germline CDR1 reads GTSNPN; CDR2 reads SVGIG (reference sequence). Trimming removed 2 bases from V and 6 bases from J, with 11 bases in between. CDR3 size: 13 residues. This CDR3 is CAWSLGLGQPQHF. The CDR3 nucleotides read TGTGCCTGGAGTTTAGGGTTAGGTCAGCCCCAGCATTTT.

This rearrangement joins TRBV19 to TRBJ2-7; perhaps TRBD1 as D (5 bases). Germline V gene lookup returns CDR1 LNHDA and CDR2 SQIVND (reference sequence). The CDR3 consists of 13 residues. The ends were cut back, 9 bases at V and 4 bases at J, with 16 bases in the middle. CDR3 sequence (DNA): TGTGCCAGCAAAGACAGTCAGAGGTACGAGCAGTACTTC. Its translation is CASKDSQRYEQYF.